This T cell receptor beta chain was profiled in a study of blood T cell repertoires in COVID-19 (TCRdb year 2020). Concerning the study at large: Collaborator samples came from the United States, Italy and Spain and covered acute and convalescent phases of COVID-19. Deeply sampled blood TCRbeta repertoires from subjects exposed to, actively infected with, or recovered from COVID-19 were included in the dataset. Where available, HLA class I and class II types were obtained from metadata supplied by the sample provider rather than from assay-based typing. The repertoires were released in a freely available public database meant as a resource for research on the immune response to SARS-CoV-2. The material from the prospective study consisted of cDNA or gDNA derived from T cells, B-cell-depleted T cells, or PBMCs. Nearly every sample came with metadata listing a de-identified subject ID, COVID-19 status, age in years and sex. The samples were drawn from the first 160 participants of the ongoing ImmuneRACE study and from some 1,300 subjects provided by 6 global collaborators. Overall study results and their limits: The quantity of clinical and demographic metadata differed by source and by participant and was supplied without curation.

The collaborating institutions used their own protocols to collect whole blood in K2EDTA tubes. For TCRbeta analysis, collaborators shipped samples in one of three forms: frozen whole blood, isolated PBMCs, or DNA extracted from either of those sample types. From the cysteine through the phenylalanine, the CDR3 covers 10 amino acids. This entry keeps only the CDR3 DNA: 30 bases, framed from base 1. Looking up the germline V gene (reference sequence) yields CDR1 LNHDA and CDR2 SQIVND. Trimming takes 10 bases from V and 12 bases from J, and the germline ends sit 15 bases apart. This clone appeared a few times. Its antigen is not yet known. No base quality information exists; no much larger clone differs at one position. TCRbeta CDR3 regions were amplified from genomic DNA by means of the immunoSEQ Assay, a bias-controlled multiplex PCR. For the original study's pipeline: The number of nucleated cells in each sample was estimated from the amplification of reference gene primers within the assay. To quantify the absolute abundance of each unique TCRbeta CDR3 rearrangement, sequence reads were collapsed and filtered. For each sample, productive Simpson clonality was calculated by taking the square root of Simpson's diversity index across productive rearrangements. As stored in TCRdb, this immuneACCESS dataset retains in-frame rearrangements with V and J assigned. A fraction of the clones does not appear; measured against another copy, unresolved V genes explain less than half of the discrepancy, and the remainder lacks a known reason. That table is the source of V, J and clone size, and D and trimming were worked out from the DNA. Present in this sample are approximately 86,000 clones, 80% of which were seen just once. Of the sample, about 9.3% falls within the top ten clones.

The rearranged segments are TRBV19 and TRBJ1-1; TRBD1 is perhaps the D gene, given 6 matching bases. The receptor's source is a woman between 65 and 79 years old with acute or convalescent COVID-19. Material: peripheral blood. The sequenced DNA: TGTGCCACCACCTACAGGGAAACTTTCTTT. It translates to CATTYRETFF.